This T cell receptor beta chain was identified in a study of breast tumors, draining lymph nodes, adjacent tissues. Overall study findings and caveats: Data fit most tumor T cells coming from lymph node, expanding in tumor.

In TCRdb, the multiplex PCR reads were re-called with MiXCR into one record per CDR3 protein. The sample records about 130,000 distinct CDR3 sequences, 15% to 20% being singletons. V shed 3 bases and J 5 bases; nucleotides not matched to a gene: 6. Looked up from germline, CDR1 is SGDLS and CDR2 is YYNGEE. This CDR3 is 15 amino acids long. This clonotype has a count of ten or more. Its antigen remains unknown. Breast cancer patients provided tissue from their axillary draining lymph nodes. The V call is TRBV9, the J call TRBJ2-3; 10 bases line up with TRBD2. This sequence was found in a female donor with breast cancer. Some clones in this sample may be carry-over from other donors' samples. Specimen: axillary lymph node tissue. CDR3: CASSDSGRKEDTQYF. CDR3 bases: TGTGCCAGCAGCGATAGCGGGAGGAAGGAAGATACGCAGTATTTT.